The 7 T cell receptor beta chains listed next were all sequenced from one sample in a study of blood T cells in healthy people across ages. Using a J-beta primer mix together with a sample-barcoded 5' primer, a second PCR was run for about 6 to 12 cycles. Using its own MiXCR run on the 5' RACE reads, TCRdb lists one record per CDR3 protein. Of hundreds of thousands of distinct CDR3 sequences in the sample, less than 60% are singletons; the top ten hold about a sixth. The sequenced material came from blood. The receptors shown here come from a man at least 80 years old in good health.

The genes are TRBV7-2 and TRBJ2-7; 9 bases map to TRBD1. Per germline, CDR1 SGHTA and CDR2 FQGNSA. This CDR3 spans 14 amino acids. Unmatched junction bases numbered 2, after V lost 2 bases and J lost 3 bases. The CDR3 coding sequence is TGTGCCAGCAGCTTATACAGGGGGCTCTACGAGCAGTACTTC. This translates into CASSLYRGLYEQYF.

The CDR3 reads CAISVPGGEQFF. In DNA form, the CDR3 reads TGTGCCATCAGTGTGCCGGGAGGTGAGCAGTTCTTC. V gene TRBV10-3 combines with J gene TRBJ2-1; 7 bases fit TRBD2. CDR3 length equals 12 residues. CDR1 is ENHRY, CDR2 SYGVKD, per germline. V was pared by 4 bases and J by 9 bases, with 3 bases of the junction left unmatched.

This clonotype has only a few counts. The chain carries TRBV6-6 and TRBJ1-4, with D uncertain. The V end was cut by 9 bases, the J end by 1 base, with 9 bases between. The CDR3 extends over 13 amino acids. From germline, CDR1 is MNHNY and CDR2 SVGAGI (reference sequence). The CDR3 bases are TGTGCCAGTAAGATTCAAACTAATGAAAAACTGTTTTTT. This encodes CASKIQTNEKLFF.

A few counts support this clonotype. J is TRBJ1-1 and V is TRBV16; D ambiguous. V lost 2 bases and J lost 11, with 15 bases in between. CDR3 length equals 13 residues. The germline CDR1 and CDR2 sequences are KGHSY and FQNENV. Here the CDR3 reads CASSQPSGLGAFF. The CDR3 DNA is TGTGCCAGCAGCCAACCGAGCGGTCTCGGGGCTTTCTTT.

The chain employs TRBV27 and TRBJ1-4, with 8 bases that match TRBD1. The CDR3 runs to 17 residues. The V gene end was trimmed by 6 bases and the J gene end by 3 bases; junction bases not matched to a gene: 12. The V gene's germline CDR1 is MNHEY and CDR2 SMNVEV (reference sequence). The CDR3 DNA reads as TGTGCCAGCAGCGTGGACAGGGCCCCCGGGGCTAATGAAAAACTGTTTTTT. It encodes CASSVDRAPGANEKLFF.

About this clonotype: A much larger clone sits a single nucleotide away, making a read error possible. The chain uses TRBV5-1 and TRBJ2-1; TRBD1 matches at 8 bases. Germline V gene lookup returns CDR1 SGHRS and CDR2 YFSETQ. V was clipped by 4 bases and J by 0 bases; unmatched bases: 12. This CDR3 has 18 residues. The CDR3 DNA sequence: TGCGCCAGCAGCCACCCAGGACAGGGAGGTAGCTCCTACAATGAGCAGTTCTTC. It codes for CASSHPGQGGSSYNEQFF.

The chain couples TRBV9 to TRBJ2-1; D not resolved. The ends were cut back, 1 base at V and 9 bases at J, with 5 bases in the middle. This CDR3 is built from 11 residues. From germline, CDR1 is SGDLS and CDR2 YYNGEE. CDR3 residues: CASSVSCEQFF. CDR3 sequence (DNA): TGTGCCAGCAGCGTAAGTTGTGAGCAGTTCTTC.